This T cell receptor (beta chain) came from a study of T cell responses to AZD1222 COVID-19 vaccine. V was shortened by 0 bases and J by 0 bases, with 7 bases between the two germline ends. Germline CDR1 is SGHRS and CDR2 is YFSETQ. The CDR3 sequence is 14 residues long. The method was immunoSEQ multiplex PCR; TCRdb's version includes in-frame clones alone and lacks a portion of them. The table lists about 100,000 clones, about 89% of them singletons. The chain uses TRBV5-1 and TRBJ2-7; D remains ambiguous. Specimen: peripheral blood, collected 28 days after the second AZD1222 dose. This receptor was taken from an adult who received the AZD1222 COVID-19 vaccine. Here the CDR3 reads CASSLVVSSYEQYF. The CDR3, as DNA: TGCGCCAGCAGCTTGGTTGTTAGCTCCTACGAGCAGTACTTC.